A single TCR beta chain is shown here with its context. The assay was immunoSEQ multiplex PCR, and TCRdb's table has in-frame clones only and misses some. The table shows about 400,000 clones, with approximately 95% occurring only once. This entry belongs to a study of shared T cell receptors in the human thymus. Germline trimming cut 2 bases from V and 4 bases from J; bases unmatched to any gene: 15. The CDR3 has 18 amino acids. Germline V gives CDR1 SGHNT, CDR2 YYREEE (reference sequence). The sequence was collected from a human donor. The J gene is TRBJ1-5, the V gene TRBV5-4; 7 bases align to TRBD1. The sample was thymocytes. CDR3 region: CASSFQDRTLSRNQPQHF. The CDR3 DNA follows: TGTGCCAGCAGCTTTCAGGACAGGACCCTTTCGAGGAATCAGCCCCAGCATTTT.